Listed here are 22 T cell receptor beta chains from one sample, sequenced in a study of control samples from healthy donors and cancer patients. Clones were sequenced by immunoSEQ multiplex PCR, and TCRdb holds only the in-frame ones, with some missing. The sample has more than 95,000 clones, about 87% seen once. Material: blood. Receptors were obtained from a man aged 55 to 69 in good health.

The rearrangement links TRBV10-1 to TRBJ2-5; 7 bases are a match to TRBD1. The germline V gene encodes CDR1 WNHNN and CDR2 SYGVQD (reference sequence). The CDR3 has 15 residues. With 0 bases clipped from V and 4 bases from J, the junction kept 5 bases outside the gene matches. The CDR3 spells CASSESQGTGETQYF. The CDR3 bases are TGCGCCAGCAGTGAGTCACAGGGGACGGGAGAGACCCAGTACTTC.

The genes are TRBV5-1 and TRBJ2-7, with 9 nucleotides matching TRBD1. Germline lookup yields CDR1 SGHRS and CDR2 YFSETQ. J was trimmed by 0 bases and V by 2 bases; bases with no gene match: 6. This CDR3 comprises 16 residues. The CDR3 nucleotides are TGCGCCAGCAGCTTAACAACGGGACAGGGCTCCTACGAGCAGTACTTC. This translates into CASSLTTGQGSYEQYF.

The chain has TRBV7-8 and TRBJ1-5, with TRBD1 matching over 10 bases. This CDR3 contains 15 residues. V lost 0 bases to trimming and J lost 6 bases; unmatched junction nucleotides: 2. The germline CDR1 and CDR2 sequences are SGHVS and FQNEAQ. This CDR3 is CASSLAGTGAQPQHF. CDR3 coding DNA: TGTGCCAGCAGCTTAGCCGGGACAGGGGCTCAGCCCCAGCATTTT.

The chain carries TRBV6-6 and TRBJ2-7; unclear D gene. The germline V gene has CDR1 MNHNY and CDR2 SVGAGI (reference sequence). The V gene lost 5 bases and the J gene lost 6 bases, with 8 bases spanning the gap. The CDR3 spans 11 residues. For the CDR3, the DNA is TGTGCCAGCAGTACGAATAGCGAGCAGTACTTC. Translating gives CASSTNSEQYF.

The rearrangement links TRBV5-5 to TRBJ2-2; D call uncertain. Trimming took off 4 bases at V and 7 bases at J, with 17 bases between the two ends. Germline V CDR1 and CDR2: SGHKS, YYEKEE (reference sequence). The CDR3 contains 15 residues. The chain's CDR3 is CASSGNQVPGGELFF. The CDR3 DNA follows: TGTGCCAGCAGCGGCAACCAGGTTCCGGGCGGGGAGCTGTTTTTT.

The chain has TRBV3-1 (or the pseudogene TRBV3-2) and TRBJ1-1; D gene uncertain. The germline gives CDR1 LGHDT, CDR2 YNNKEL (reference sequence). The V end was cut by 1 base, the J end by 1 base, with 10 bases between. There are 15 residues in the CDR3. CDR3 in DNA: TGTGCCAGCAGCCAAGGGATACATCAGAACACTGAAGCTTTCTTT. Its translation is CASSQGIHQNTEAFF.

The CDR3 region has the DNA TGTGCCAGCAGCGTTTGGGACACAAGCACAGATACGCAGTATTTT. Translating gives CASSVWDTSTDTQYF. The genes are TRBV9 and TRBJ2-3, with D perhaps TRBD1 (6 bases). V was trimmed by 2 bases and J by 0 bases, leaving 10 bases between them. CDR3 length: 15 amino acids. CDR1 and CDR2 from the germline V gene are SGDLS and YYNGEE.

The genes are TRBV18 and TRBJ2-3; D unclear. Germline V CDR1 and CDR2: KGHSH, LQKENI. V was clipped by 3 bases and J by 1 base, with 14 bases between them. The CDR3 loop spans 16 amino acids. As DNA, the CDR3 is TGTGCCAGCTCACCCCAGAGTGGCAGAGGCACAGATACGCAGTATTTT. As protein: CASSPQSGRGTDTQYF.

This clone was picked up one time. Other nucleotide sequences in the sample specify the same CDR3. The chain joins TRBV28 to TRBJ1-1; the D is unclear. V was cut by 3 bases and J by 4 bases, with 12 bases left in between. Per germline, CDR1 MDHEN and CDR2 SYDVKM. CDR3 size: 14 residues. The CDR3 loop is CASSFRGLGTEAFF. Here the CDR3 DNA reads TGTGCCAGCAGTTTCCGGGGATTAGGCACTGAAGCTTTCTTT. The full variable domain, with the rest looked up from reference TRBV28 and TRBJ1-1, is DVKVTQSSRYLVKRTGEKVFLECVQDMDHENMFWYRQDPGLGLRLIYFSYDVKMKEKGDIPEGYSVSREKKERFSLILESASTNQTSMYLCASSFRGLGTEAFFGQGTRLTVV.

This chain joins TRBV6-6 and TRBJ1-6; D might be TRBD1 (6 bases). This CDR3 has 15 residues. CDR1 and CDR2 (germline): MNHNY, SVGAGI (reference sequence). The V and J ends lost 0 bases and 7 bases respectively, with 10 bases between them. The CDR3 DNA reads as TGTGCCAGCAGTTACTCCTCAACAGGGAATTCACCCCTCCACTTT. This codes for CASSYSSTGNSPLHF.

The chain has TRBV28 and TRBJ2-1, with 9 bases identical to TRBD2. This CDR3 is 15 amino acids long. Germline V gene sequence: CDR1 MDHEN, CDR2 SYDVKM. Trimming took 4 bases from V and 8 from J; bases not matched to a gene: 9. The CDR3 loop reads CASSSSGDGGDEQFF. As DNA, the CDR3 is TGTGCCAGCAGTTCTAGCGGGGACGGGGGCGATGAGCAGTTCTTC. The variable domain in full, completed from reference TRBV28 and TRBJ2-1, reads DVKVTQSSRYLVKRTGEKVFLECVQDMDHENMFWYRQDPGLGLRLIYFSYDVKMKEKGDIPEGYSVSREKKERFSLILESASTNQTSMYLCASSSSGDGGDEQFFGPGTRLTVL.

The CDR3 region is CASSSRNFRGGDTLSTDTQYF. The CDR3 DNA reads as TGTGCCAGCAGCTCGCGTAATTTTCGAGGGGGCGATACACTTAGCACAGATACGCAGTATTTT. This chain uses TRBV7-8 with TRBJ2-3; 7 positions match TRBD1. With V trimmed by 4 bases and J by 0 bases, 22 bases remained unmatched. CDR1 and CDR2 from the germline V gene are SGHVS and FQNEAQ. CDR3 length: 21 residues.

The CDR3 DNA reads TGTGCCAGCAGTTTATGGACCGGTGTAGCTTTCTTT. Protein sequence: CASSLWTGVAFF. The chain couples TRBV28 to TRBJ1-1; the D is unclear. The length of the CDR3 is 12 residues. CDR1 is MDHEN, CDR2 SYDVKM, per germline. V was clipped by 0 bases and J by 10 bases, with 9 bases between them.

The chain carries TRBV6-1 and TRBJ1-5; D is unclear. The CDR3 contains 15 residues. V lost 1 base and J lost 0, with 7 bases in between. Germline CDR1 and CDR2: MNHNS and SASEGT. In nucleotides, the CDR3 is TGTGCCAGCAGTGAAGTGAATTATAGCAATCAGCCCCAGCATTTT. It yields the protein CASSEVNYSNQPQHF.

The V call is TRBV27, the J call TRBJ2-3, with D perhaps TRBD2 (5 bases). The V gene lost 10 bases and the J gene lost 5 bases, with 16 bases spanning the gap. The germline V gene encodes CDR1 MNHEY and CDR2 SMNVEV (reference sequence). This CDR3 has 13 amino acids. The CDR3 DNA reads TGTGCCACCCGTTTGGACGGAGGAGATACGCAGTATTTT. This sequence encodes CATRLDGGDTQYF.

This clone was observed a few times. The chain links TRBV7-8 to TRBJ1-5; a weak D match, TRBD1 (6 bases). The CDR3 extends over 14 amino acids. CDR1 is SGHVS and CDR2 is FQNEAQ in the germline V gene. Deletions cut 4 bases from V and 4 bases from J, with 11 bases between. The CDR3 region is CASSSGQKNQPQHF. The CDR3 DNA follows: TGTGCCAGCAGCTCCGGACAGAAGAATCAGCCCCAGCATTTT.

The CDR3: CSVVRDRLGGTGELFF. The CDR3 DNA follows: TGCAGCGTCGTACGGGACCGACTAGGTGGGACCGGGGAGCTGTTTTTT. The chain has TRBV29-1 and TRBJ2-2; tentative D call: TRBD2 (6 bases). The V end was cut by 6 bases, the J end by 5 bases, with 22 bases between. The CDR3 runs to 16 residues. CDR1 is SQVTM and CDR2 is ANQGSEA in the germline V gene.

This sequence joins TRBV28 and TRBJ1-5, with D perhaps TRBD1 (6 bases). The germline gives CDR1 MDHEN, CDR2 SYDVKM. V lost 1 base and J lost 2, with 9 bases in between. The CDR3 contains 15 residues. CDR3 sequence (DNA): TGTGCCAGCAGTTTATTAGGGGGTGGCAATCAGCCCCAGCATTTT. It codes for CASSLLGGGNQPQHF.

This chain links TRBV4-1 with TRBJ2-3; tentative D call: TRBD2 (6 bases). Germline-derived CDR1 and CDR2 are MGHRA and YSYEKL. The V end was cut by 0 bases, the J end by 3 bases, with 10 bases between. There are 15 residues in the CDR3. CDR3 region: CASSQDLLATDTQYF. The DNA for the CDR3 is TGCGCCAGCAGCCAAGATTTGCTAGCGACAGATACGCAGTATTTT.

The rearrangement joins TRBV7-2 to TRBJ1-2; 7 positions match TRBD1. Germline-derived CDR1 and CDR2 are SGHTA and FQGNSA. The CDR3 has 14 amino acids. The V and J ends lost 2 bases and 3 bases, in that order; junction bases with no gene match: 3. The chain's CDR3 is CASSLPGTDYGYTF. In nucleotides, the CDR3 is TGTGCCAGCAGCTTACCCGGGACAGACTATGGCTACACCTTC. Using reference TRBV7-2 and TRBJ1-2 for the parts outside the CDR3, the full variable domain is GAGVSQSPSNKVTEKGKDVELRCDPISGHTALYWYRQSLGQGLEFLIYFQGNSAPDKSGLPSDRFSAERTGGSVSTLTIQRTQQEDSAVYLCASSLPGTDYGYTFGSGTRLTVV.

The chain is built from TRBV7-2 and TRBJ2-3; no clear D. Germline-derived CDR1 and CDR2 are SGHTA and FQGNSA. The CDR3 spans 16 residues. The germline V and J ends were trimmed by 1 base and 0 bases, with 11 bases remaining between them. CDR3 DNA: TGTGCCAGCAGCTTAGTGGGCGGATTTAGCACAGATACGCAGTATTTT. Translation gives CASSLVGGFSTDTQYF.

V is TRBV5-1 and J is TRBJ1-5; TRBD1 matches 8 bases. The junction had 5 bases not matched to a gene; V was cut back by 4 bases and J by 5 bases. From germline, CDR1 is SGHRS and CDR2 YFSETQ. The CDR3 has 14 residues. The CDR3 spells CASSLGQVDQPQHF. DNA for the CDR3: TGCGCCAGCAGCCTGGGACAGGTGGATCAGCCCCAGCATTTT.